This TCR beta chain was recovered during a study of human T cells and chemical hapten exposure. Time point meaning: pre-sensitization, week 0. Treatment indicated: therapeutic diphenylcyclopropenone sensitization with weekly scalp DPC. The total RNA was obtained from whole blood that was not fractionated. In TCRdb, the RACE reads were re-called with MiXCR into one record per CDR3 protein. The sample includes roughly 120,000 distinct CDR3 sequences, approximately 12% of them seen just once. The sample holds a few counts of this clonotype. Germline CDR1 reads LGHNA; CDR2 reads YSLEER. Trimming removed 0 bases from V and 7 bases from J, with 16 bases in between. This CDR3 region has 16 residues.

This TCR was sampled from a woman between 18 and 29 years old with alopecia areata. Some clones in this sample may be carry-over from other donors' samples. The sequencing here drew on whole blood, taken in connection with sensitization to the hapten diphenylcyclopropenone (DPC). The V call is TRBV4-3, the J call TRBJ2-1, with D unresolved. CDR3 protein: CASSQDSPASLNEQFF. CDR3 bases: TGCGCCAGCAGCCAAGATTCCCCTGCCAGCCTAAATGAGCAGTTCTTC.